This TCR beta chain derives from a study of T cells in Graves' hyperthyroidism and ophthalmopathy. A word on this clonotype: Its antigen remains unknown.

RNA transcripts gave rise to amplified TCR beta CDR3 regions. HTBI primers drove first-round RT-PCR of the TCR CDR3. TCRdb reanalysed the multiplex PCR reads using MiXCR and keeps one entry per CDR3 protein. Among about 210,000 distinct CDR3 sequences listed, 17% were seen once. The CDR3 contains 14 residues. The V end lost 4 bases, the J end lost 0 bases, and 8 bases lay between the germline ends. CDR1 and CDR2 from the germline V gene are SGHRS and YFSETQ. Thyroid ultrasound and orbital computed tomography, with clinical symptoms and serum thyroxine and TRAb, informed diagnoses. Study-level results: With a median lead of 6.5 months before onset, the model predicted ophthalmopathy.

V is TRBV5-1 and J is TRBJ2-1; no definite D call. The sequenced material came from blood. This clonotype originated in a man in his fifties or sixties with Graves' hyperthyroidism. CDR3 nucleotide sequence: TGCGCCAGCAGCAGGACCCTCTCCTACAATGAGCAGTTCTTC. Protein product: CASSRTLSYNEQFF.